The 5 T cell receptor beta chains below come from one sample, sequenced in a study of CD8 T cells in ankylosing spondylitis. One entry per CDR3 protein results from TCRdb running MiXCR on the 5' RACE reads. The sample consists of about 69,000 distinct CDR3 sequences, roughly 5% of them appearing once. Sequencing was carried out using blood, either unsorted or a sorted T cell fraction (not recorded which). Receptor source: a male donor with ankylosing spondylitis or in good health (not recorded which).

This clonotype was seen at least ten times. The CDR3 sequence: CASTPSEGAFFFSEAFF. The CDR3 bases are TGCGCCAGCACCCCGTCGGAGGGGGCGTTCTTTTTTTCTGAAGCTTTCTTT. The rearrangement links TRBV4-3 to TRBJ1-1, with TRBD1 matching over 7 bases. Germline trimming cut 7 bases from V and 6 bases from J; bases unmatched to any gene: 20. Germline V gene sequence: CDR1 LGHNA, CDR2 YSLEER. CDR3 length: 17 amino acids.

This clonotype came up many times. The chain employs TRBV4-2 and TRBJ2-6, with TRBD1 matching over 8 bases. Germline V gene data show CDR1 as LGHNA and CDR2 as YNFKEQ. The trim removed 6 bases at V and 3 bases at J, leaving 10 bases unmatched. The CDR3 is made up of 17 amino acids. CDR3 sequence reads: CASRPIRGRSGANVLTF. Here the CDR3 DNA reads TGTGCCAGCAGGCCAATCAGGGGGCGAAGTGGGGCCAACGTCCTGACTTTC.

This clonotype was picked up many times. The chain joins TRBV18 to TRBJ2-7; D may be TRBD1 (6 bases). V was pared by 2 bases and J by 5 bases, with 13 bases between. Per germline, CDR1 KGHSH and CDR2 LQKENI. CDR3 length: 14 amino acids. This chain's CDR3 is CASSPSQGGDEQYF. The CDR3 DNA reads TGTGCCAGCTCACCATCACAGGGTGGGGACGAGCAGTACTTC.

This clonotype showed up many times. The rearrangement uses TRBV6-2 or TRBV6-3 and TRBJ2-4, with D perhaps assigned TRBD1 or TRBD2 (6 bases each). CDR1 is MNHEY, CDR2 SVGEGT, per germline. This CDR3 region has 13 residues. The V and J ends lost 6 bases and 9 bases respectively, with 15 bases between them. The DNA for the CDR3 is TGTGCCAGCAGCCTAGGGGGGAACAGCATTCAGTACTTC. It specifies CASSLGGNSIQYF.

This clonotype is labeled medium-sized. The chain employs TRBV11-1 and TRBJ2-3; D is uncertain. Trimming shortened V by 4 bases and J by 3 bases, and 17 bases separated the two germline ends. Germline-derived CDR1 and CDR2 are SGHAT and FQDESV (reference sequence). The CDR3 has 16 residues. The CDR3 DNA is TGTGCCAGCAGCTCCAACGGCCATCTGCTGACAGATACGCAGTATTTT. Protein product: CASSSNGHLLTDTQYF.